The source of this TCR beta chain is a study of regulatory T cells in long-lasting Graves disease. Study details: Newly diagnosed Graves' patients had taken antithyroid drugs under 3 months.

This CDR3 contains 15 residues. V lost 5 bases and J lost 0; bases outside the gene matches: 8. CDR1 is SQVTM and CDR2 is ANQGSEA in the germline V gene. Time point given: newly diagnosed GD, antithyroid drugs for less than 3 months. PBMC-extracted RNA yielded the TCR library. Regarding the study as a whole: There was favoring of TRBV28, TRBJ1-2 and TRBJ2-5 in persistent disease.

Sequencing libraries for TCR beta were prepared with iRepertoire HTBI primers and Arm-PCR of CDR3 regions. The authors' processing: Samples collectively showed approximately 62 TRBV and approximately 15 TRBJ segments. MiXCR, run by TCRdb on the multiplex PCR reads, gives a single entry per CDR3 protein. These V and J calls are TCRdb output, not the study's own analysis. This sample has 240,000 or so distinct CDR3 sequences, with 20% to 25% found just once. This clonotype was counted ten times or more. The antigen is not known. This TCR was sampled from a female donor with Graves disease. The sequenced sample was peripheral blood mononuclear cells (PBMCs), obtained at new diagnosis, from a patient treated with antithyroid drugs. The chain has TRBV29-1 and TRBJ2-7; 9 bases are a match to TRBD1. The CDR3 DNA reads as TGCAGCGTTCCCACCGGGACAGGGAGCTCCTACGAGCAGTACTTC. It yields the protein CSVPTGTGSSYEQYF.